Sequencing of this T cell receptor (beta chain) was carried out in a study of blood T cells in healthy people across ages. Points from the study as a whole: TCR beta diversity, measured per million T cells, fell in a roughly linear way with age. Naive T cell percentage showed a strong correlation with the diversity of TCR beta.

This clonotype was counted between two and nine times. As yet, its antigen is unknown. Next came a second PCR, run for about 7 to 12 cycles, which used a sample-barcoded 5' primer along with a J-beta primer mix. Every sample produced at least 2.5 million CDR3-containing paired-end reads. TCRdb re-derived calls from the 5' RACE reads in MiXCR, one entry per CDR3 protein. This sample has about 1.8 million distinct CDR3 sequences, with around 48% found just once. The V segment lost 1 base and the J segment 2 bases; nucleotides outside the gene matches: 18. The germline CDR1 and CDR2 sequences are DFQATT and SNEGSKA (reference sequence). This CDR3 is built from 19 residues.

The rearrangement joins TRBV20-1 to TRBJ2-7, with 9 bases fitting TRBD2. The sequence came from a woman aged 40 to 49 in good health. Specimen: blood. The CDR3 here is CSARVRVSGGGASPYEQYF. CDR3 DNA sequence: TGCAGTGCTAGAGTAAGAGTGTCGGGCGGGGGGGCCTCCCCCTACGAGCAGTACTTC.